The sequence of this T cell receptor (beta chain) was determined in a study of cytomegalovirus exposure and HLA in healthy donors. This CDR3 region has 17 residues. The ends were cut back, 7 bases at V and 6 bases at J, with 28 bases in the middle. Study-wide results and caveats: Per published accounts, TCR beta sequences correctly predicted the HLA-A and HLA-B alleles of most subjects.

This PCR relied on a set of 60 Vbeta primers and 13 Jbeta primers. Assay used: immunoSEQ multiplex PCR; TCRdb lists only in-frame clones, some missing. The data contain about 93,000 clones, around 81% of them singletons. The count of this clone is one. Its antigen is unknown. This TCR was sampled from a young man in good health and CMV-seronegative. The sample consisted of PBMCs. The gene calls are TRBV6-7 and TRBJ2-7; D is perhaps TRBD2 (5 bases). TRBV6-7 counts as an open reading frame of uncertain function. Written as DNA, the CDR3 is TGTGCCAGCACCGTTAACGCATCGCCTAGCTTAAGGTGCGAGCAGTACGTC. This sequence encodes CASTVNASPSLRCEQYV.